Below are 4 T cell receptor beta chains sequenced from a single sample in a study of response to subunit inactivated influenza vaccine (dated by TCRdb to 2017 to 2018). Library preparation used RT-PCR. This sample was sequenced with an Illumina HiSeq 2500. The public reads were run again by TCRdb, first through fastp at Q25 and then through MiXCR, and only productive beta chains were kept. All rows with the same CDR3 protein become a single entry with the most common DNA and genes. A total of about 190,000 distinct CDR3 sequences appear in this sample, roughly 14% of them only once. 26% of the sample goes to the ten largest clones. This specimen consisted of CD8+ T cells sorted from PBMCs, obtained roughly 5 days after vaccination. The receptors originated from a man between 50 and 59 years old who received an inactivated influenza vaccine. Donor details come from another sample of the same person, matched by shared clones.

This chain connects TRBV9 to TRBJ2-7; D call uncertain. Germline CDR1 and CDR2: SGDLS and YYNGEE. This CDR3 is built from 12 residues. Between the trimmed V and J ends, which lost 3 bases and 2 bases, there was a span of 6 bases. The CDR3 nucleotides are TGTGCCAGCAGCGGAAGGGCCTACGAGCAGTACTTC. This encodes CASSGRAYEQYF.

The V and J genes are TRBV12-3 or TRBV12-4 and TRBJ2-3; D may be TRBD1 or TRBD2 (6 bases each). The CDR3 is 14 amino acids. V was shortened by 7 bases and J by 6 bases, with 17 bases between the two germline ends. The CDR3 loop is CASNWGLRGDTQYF. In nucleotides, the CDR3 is TGTGCCAGCAACTGGGGACTCAGGGGCGATACGCAGTATTTT.

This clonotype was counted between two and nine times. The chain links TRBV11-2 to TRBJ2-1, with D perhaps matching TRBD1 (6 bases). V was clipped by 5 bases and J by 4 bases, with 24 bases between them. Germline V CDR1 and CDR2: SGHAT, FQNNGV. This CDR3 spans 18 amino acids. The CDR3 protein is CASSAQPDAGQPYNEQFF. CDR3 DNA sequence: TGTGCCAGCAGCGCCCAGCCCGACGCCGGACAGCCGTACAATGAGCAGTTCTTC. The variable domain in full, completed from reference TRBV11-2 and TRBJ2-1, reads EAGVAQSPRYKIIEKRQSVAFWCNPISGHATLYWYQQILGQGPKLLIQFQNNGVVDDSQLPKDRFSAERLKGVDSTLKIQPAKLEDSAVYLCASSAQPDAGQPYNEQFFGPGTRLTVL.

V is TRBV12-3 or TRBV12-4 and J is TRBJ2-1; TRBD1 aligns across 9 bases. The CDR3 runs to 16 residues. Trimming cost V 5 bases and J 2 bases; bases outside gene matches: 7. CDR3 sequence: CASSLRTGVAYNEQFF. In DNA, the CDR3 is TGTGCCAGCAGTCTCAGGACAGGGGTAGCCTACAATGAGCAGTTCTTC.